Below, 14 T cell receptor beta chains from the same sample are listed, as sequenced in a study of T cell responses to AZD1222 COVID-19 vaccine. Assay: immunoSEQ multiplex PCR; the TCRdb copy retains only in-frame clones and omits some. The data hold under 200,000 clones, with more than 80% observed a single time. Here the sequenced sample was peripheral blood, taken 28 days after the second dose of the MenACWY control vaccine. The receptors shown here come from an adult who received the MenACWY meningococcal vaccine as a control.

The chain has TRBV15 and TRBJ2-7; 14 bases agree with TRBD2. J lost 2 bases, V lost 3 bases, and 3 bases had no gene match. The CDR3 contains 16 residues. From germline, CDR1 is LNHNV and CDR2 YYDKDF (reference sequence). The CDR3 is CATSSLTSGRAYEQYF. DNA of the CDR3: TGTGCCACCAGCAGCCTGACTAGCGGGAGGGCCTACGAGCAGTACTTC.

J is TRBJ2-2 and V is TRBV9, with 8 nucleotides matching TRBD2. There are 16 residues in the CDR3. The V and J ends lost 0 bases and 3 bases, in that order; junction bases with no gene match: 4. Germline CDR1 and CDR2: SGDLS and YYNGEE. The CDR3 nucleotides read TGTGCCAGCAGCGTAGGTTCGGGAGGGCACACCGGGGAGCTGTTTTTT. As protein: CASSVGSGGHTGELFF.

CDR3 residues: CASSVRNTGELFF. CDR3 nucleotides: TGCGCCAGCAGTGTACGGAACACCGGGGAGCTGTTTTTT. The chain uses TRBV10-1 and TRBJ2-2; D remains unclear. Looked up from germline, CDR1 is WNHNN and CDR2 is SYGVQD (reference sequence). Trimming stripped 4 bases from V and 1 base from J, with 4 bases between. The CDR3 loop spans 13 amino acids.

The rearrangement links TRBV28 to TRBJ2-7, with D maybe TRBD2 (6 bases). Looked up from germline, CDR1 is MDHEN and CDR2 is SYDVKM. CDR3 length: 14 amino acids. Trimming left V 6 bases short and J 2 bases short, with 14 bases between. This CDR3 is CASSPPGLPYEQYF. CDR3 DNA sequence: TGTGCCAGCAGCCCCCCGGGACTGCCCTACGAGCAGTACTTC. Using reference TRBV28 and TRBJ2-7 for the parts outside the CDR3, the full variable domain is DVKVTQSSRYLVKRTGEKVFLECVQDMDHENMFWYRQDPGLGLRLIYFSYDVKMKEKGDIPEGYSVSREKKERFSLILESASTNQTSMYLCASSPPGLPYEQYFGPGTRLTVT.

CDR3 sequence reads: CASSLDLQGGTEAFF. CDR3 coding DNA: TGCGCCAGCAGCTTGGACCTTCAGGGGGGCACTGAAGCTTTCTTT. The V call is TRBV5-1, the J call TRBJ1-1, with 7 bases aligning to TRBD1. CDR3 length: 15 amino acids. The ends lost 0 bases at V and 4 bases at J; junction bases unmatched: 6. Germline CDR1 reads SGHRS; CDR2 reads YFSETQ.

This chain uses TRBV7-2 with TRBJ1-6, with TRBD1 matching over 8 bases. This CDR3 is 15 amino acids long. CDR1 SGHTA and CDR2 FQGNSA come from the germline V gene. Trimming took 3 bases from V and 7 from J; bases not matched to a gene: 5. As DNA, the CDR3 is TGTGCCAGCAGCTTTATGGACAGGGAAAATTCACCCCTCCACTTT. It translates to CASSFMDRENSPLHF.

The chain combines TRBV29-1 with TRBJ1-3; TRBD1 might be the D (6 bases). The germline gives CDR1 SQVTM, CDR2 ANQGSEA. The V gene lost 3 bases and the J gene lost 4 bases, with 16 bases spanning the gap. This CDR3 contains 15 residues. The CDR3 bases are TGCAGCGTTGAGAGAACAGGGTTGCCCGGAAACACCATATATTTT. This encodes CSVERTGLPGNTIYF. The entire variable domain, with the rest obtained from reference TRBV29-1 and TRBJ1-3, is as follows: SAVISQKPSRDICQRGTSLTIQCQVDSQVTMMFWYRQQPGQSLTLIATANQGSEATYESGFVIDKFPISRPNLTFSTLTVSNMSPEDSSIYLCSVERTGLPGNTIYFGEGSWLTVV.

The CDR3 bases are TGTGCCAGCAGTCCCGGCGGGGACAGGGGGCGAGAGACCCAGTACTTC. This gives the protein CASSPGGDRGRETQYF. The chain joins TRBV5-4 to TRBJ2-5; 12 nucleotides agree with TRBD1. The CDR3 loop spans 16 amino acids. V was clipped by 5 bases and J by 4 bases; unmatched bases: 9. Germline CDR1 SGHNT, CDR2 YYREEE (reference sequence).

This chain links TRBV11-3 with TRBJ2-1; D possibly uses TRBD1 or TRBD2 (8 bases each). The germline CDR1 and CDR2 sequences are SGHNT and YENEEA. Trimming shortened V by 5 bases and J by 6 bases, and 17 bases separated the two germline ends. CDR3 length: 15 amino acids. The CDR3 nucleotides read TGTGCCAGCAGCCAGGGGGCTAGCGGGTCCAATGAGCAGTTCTTC. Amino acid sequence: CASSQGASGSNEQFF.

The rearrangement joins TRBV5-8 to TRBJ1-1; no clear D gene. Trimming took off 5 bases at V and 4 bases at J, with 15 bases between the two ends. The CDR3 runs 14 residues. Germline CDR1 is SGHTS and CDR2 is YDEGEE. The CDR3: CASSPGFGGTEAFF. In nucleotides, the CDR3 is TGTGCCAGCAGTCCCGGCTTCGGCGGCACTGAAGCTTTCTTT.

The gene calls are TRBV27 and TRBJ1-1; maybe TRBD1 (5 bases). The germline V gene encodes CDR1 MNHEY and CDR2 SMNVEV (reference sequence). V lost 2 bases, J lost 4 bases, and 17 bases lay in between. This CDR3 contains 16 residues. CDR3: CASSLDWAGRATEAFF. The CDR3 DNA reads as TGTGCCAGCAGTTTAGATTGGGCAGGGAGGGCCACTGAAGCTTTCTTT.

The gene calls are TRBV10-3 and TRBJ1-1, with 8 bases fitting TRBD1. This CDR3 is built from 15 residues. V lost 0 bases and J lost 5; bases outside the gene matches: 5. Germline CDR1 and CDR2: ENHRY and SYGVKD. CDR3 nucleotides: TGTGCCATCAGTGAGTCCTACAGGGGGGGAACTGAAGCTTTCTTT. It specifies CAISESYRGGTEAFF.

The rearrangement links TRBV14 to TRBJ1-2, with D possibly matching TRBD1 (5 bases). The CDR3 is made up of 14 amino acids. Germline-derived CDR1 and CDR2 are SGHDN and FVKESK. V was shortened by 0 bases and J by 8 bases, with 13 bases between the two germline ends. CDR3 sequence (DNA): TGTGCCAGCAGCCAAGATTCGGGCCCAGGGGGCTACACCTTC. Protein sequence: CASSQDSGPGGYTF.

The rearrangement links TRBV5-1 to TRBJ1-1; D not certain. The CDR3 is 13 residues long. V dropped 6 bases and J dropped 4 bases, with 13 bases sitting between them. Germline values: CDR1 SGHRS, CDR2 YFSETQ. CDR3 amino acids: CASIEGLGTEAFF. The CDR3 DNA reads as TGCGCCAGCATTGAGGGCTTGGGCACTGAAGCTTTCTTT.